Shown below are 25 T cell receptor beta chains from a single sample sequenced in a study of a mutant IDH1 vaccine in newly diagnosed glioma. The time point denotes: week 23, last vaccination. Vaccinated patients received 300 ug of mutant IDH1 20-mer peptide per dose, with topical imiquimod. The data were produced by immunoSEQ multiplex PCR, yet TCRdb's version contains in-frame clones alone and is incomplete. Here the sample spans tens of thousands of clones, 75% to 90% being singletons. Which antigens these TCRs recognize remains unknown. The sequencing here drew on PBMCs, taken from a glioma patient whose treatment included an IDH1 peptide vaccine. These receptors originate from a man aged 40-49 years with glioma.

V gene TRBV27 combines with J gene TRBJ2-7; TRBD2 matches 9 bases. Germline V gene lookup returns CDR1 MNHEY and CDR2 SMNVEV (reference sequence). There are 15 residues in the CDR3. Unmatched junction bases numbered 9, after V lost 5 bases and J lost 4 bases. The CDR3 DNA reads TGTGCCAGCAGTCCCCGGGCTAGCGGGATTTACGAGCAGTACTTC. Residues: CASSPRASGIYEQYF.

The chain uses TRBV29-1 and TRBJ2-1, with 11 nucleotides matching TRBD2. Germline CDR1 SQVTM, CDR2 ANQGSEA. This CDR3 is built from 16 residues. Trimming at V came to 6 bases and at J to 3 bases, leaving 10 bases not matched to a gene. The CDR3 nucleotides read TGCAGCGTGGAGGGGACTAGCGGATTTCTCTACAATGAGCAGTTCTTC. Protein sequence: CSVEGTSGFLYNEQFF.

The CDR3 region has the DNA TGTGCCAGCACGAGCGGGGGCCTCGTCACCTACGAGCAGTACTTC. Protein: CASTSGGLVTYEQYF. This chain links TRBV6-1 with TRBJ2-7; 8 bases align to TRBD2. V was pared by 7 bases and J by 2 bases, with 10 bases of the junction left unmatched. Per the germline V gene, CDR1 is MNHNS and CDR2 is SASEGT. The length of the CDR3 is 15 residues.

V gene TRBV4-2 combines with J gene TRBJ2-1; D uncertain. The CDR3 length is 15 residues. Trimming took 0 bases from V and 4 from J, leaving 10 bases between them. Germline lookup yields CDR1 LGHNA and CDR2 YNFKEQ. The CDR3 loop reads CASSQDIGPYNEQFF. CDR3 in DNA: TGTGCCAGCAGCCAAGATATTGGACCATACAATGAGCAGTTCTTC.

V is TRBV11-3 and J is TRBJ2-5; 8 bases are shared with TRBD1. Losses at the gene ends were 5 bases for V and 5 bases for J; bases not matched to a gene: 10. The CDR3 sequence is 15 residues long. Germline V gene sequence: CDR1 SGHNT, CDR2 YENEEA. The CDR3 is CASSPTGTGGETQYF. CDR3 bases: TGTGCCAGCAGCCCCACAGGGACAGGCGGGGAGACCCAGTACTTC.

This clone has only one observation. This sequence joins TRBV18 and TRBJ2-1; the D is unclear. Trimming left V 3 bases short and J 6 bases short, with 6 bases between. The CDR3 has 12 residues. Germline values: CDR1 KGHSH, CDR2 LQKENI. The CDR3 DNA sequence: TGTGCCAGCTCACCGAGCCTCAATGAGCAGTTCTTC. Its protein is CASSPSLNEQFF.

This sequence joins TRBV19 and TRBJ2-7; 7 nucleotides match TRBD2. Unmatched junction bases numbered 4, after V lost 5 bases and J lost 0 bases. The CDR3 spans 14 residues. Germline lookup yields CDR1 LNHDA and CDR2 SQIVND (reference sequence). The CDR3: CASSLRESSYEQYF. The CDR3 region has the DNA TGTGCCAGTAGTTTGCGGGAGAGCTCCTACGAGCAGTACTTC.

This clone showed up just once. The gene calls are TRBV5-1 and TRBJ2-7, with 7 positions matching TRBD1. The germline V gene encodes CDR1 SGHRS and CDR2 YFSETQ. CDR3 size: 13 residues. With V trimmed by 0 bases and J by 6 bases, 3 bases remained unmatched. The DNA for the CDR3 is TGCGCCAGCAGCTTGGCGACAGGGATCGAGCAGTACTTC. As protein: CASSLATGIEQYF.

V gene TRBV5-1 combines with J gene TRBJ2-7, with 10 bases matching TRBD2. CDR1 is SGHRS, CDR2 YFSETQ, per germline. The V segment lost 4 bases and the J segment 2 bases; nucleotides outside the gene matches: 3. The CDR3 length is 14 residues. The CDR3 nucleotides read TGCGCCAGCAGCGAAGCGGGAGGGACCTACGAGCAGTACTTC. Protein product: CASSEAGGTYEQYF.

The DNA for the CDR3 is TGTGCCAGCCGGGGACTAGCAGATACGCAGTATTTT. The encoded protein is CASRGLADTQYF. The gene calls are TRBV7-2 and TRBJ2-3; 8 bases are shared with TRBD2. CDR3 size: 12 residues. Germline V gene data show CDR1 as SGHTA and CDR2 as FQGNSA. V lost 8 bases to trimming and J lost 4 bases; unmatched junction nucleotides: 2.

The rearrangement links TRBV6-1 to TRBJ2-5; tentative D call: TRBD2 (5 bases). V was cut by 5 bases and J by 7 bases, with 17 bases left in between. CDR3 length: 14 amino acids. Germline CDR1 reads MNHNS; CDR2 reads SASEGT. The CDR3 nucleotides are TGTGCCAGCAGTACCGGGATGAGGCCTTGGACCCAGTACTTC. Amino acid sequence: CASSTGMRPWTQYF.

V usage is TRBV4-3 and J usage is TRBJ1-5; 9 positions agree with TRBD1. The CDR3 is made up of 15 amino acids. The V gene's germline CDR1 is LGHNA and CDR2 YSLEER. Losses at the gene ends were 5 bases for V and 7 bases for J; bases not matched to a gene: 9. The CDR3 coding sequence is TGCGCCAGCAGCAACCAGGACAGGGGTAAACAGCCCCAGCATTTT. This gives the protein CASSNQDRGKQPQHF.

The chain has TRBV5-6 and TRBJ1-2, with D perhaps TRBD1 (5 bases). Germline V gene data show CDR1 as SGHDT and CDR2 as YYEEEE. This CDR3 region has 15 residues. Trimming pared 1 base from V and 8 bases from J, leaving 18 bases between. The CDR3 coding sequence is TGTGCCAGCAGCTTGCCAATCGCCAGGGCGGAGGGCTACACCTTC. It encodes CASSLPIARAEGYTF.

In DNA, the CDR3 is TGTGCCAGCAGCGTAGCTACAGGGCGGGACTATGGCTACACCTTC. Translated: CASSVATGRDYGYTF. This chain connects TRBV9 to TRBJ1-2; possible D gene TRBD1, 6 bases. Trimming removed 0 bases at V and 3 bases at J, with 12 bases between. CDR1 is SGDLS and CDR2 is YYNGEE in the germline V gene. There are 15 residues in the CDR3.

V is TRBV7-2 and J is TRBJ1-3; unclear D gene. V lost 1 base and J lost 1, with 5 bases in between. The CDR3 covers 14 residues. Germline V gene data show CDR1 as SGHTA and CDR2 as FQGNSA. The CDR3, as DNA: TGTGCCAGCAGCTTAGGGGGATCTGGAAACACCATATATTTT. Translation gives CASSLGGSGNTIYF.

J is TRBJ1-4 and V is TRBV6-1, with 8 bases identical to TRBD1. J was trimmed by 7 bases and V by 2 bases; bases with no gene match: 6. This CDR3 comprises 15 residues. Germline V gives CDR1 MNHNS, CDR2 SASEGT. Written as DNA, the CDR3 is TGTGCCAGCAGTGAATACGGGACAGGTCCTGAAAAACTGTTTTTT. It encodes CASSEYGTGPEKLFF.

This chain uses TRBV28 with TRBJ1-1, with D tentatively TRBD1 (5 bases). Trimming removed 3 bases at V and 4 bases at J, with 18 bases between. The CDR3 spans 16 residues. Germline lookup yields CDR1 MDHEN and CDR2 SYDVKM. CDR3 residues: CASSFPGRGVGTEAFF. The CDR3 DNA reads TGTGCCAGCAGTTTCCCGGGCAGAGGGGTCGGCACTGAAGCTTTCTTT.

The gene calls are TRBV11-1 and TRBJ2-7; 8 bases agree with TRBD1. Germline V CDR1 and CDR2: SGHAT, FQDESV (reference sequence). J was trimmed by 2 bases and V by 5 bases; bases with no gene match: 5. The length of the CDR3 is 14 residues. CDR3 bases: TGTGCCAGCAGCGTAGGACAGGGCCCCTACGAGCAGTACTTC. Protein sequence: CASSVGQGPYEQYF.

V usage is TRBV27 and J usage is TRBJ1-5, with unresolved D. The CDR3 is made up of 12 amino acids. The V gene lost 3 bases and the J gene lost 7 bases, with 7 bases spanning the gap. Germline loops: CDR1 MNHEY, CDR2 SMNVEV (reference sequence). This CDR3 is CASSFTGQPQHF. In DNA form, the CDR3 reads TGTGCCAGCAGTTTCACTGGGCAGCCCCAGCATTTT.

V is TRBV9 and J is TRBJ2-7, with D perhaps TRBD1 (6 bases). Trimming took off 0 bases at V and 6 bases at J, with 10 bases between the two ends. Germline assignment: CDR1 SGDLS and CDR2 YYNGEE. The CDR3 is 13 amino acids. The CDR3 region has the DNA TGTGCCAGCAGCGTAGTTCTAGGGGGCGAGCAGTACTTC. This gives the protein CASSVVLGGEQYF.

CDR3 loop: CASRNRDDTEAFF. Written as DNA, the CDR3 is TGTGCCAGCAGAAACCGGGACGATACTGAAGCTTTCTTT. This chain joins TRBV2 and TRBJ1-1, with D possibly matching TRBD1 (5 bases). The germline V and J ends were trimmed by 6 bases and 5 bases, with 13 bases remaining between them. Germline CDR1 and CDR2: SNHLY and FYNNEI. The CDR3 length is 13 residues. Full variable domain (missing parts from reference TRBV2 and TRBJ1-1): EPEVTQTPSHQVTQMGQEVILRCVPISNHLYFYWYRQILGQKVEFLVSFYNNEISEKSEIFDDQFSVERPDGSNFTLKIRSTKLEDSAMYFCASRNRDDTEAFFGQGTRLTVV.

The chain combines TRBV7-2 with TRBJ2-2, with 10 bases aligning to TRBD1. Germline values: CDR1 SGHTA, CDR2 FQGNSA. Trimming at V came to 3 bases and at J to 4 bases, leaving 5 bases not matched to a gene. The CDR3 extends over 16 amino acids. CDR3 amino acids: CASSFGQGGGTGELFF. The CDR3 coding sequence is TGTGCCAGCAGCTTCGGACAGGGGGGGGGCACCGGGGAGCTGTTTTTT.

This clone was picked up one time. This chain connects TRBV7-2 to TRBJ2-3; 10 nucleotides match TRBD1. Looked up from germline, CDR1 is SGHTA and CDR2 is FQGNSA. Unmatched junction bases numbered 6, after V lost 5 bases and J lost 4 bases. This CDR3 has 15 residues. In nucleotides, the CDR3 is TGTGCCAGCAGCCCAGACAGGGGGCGCGCAGATACGCAGTATTTT. Translated, it gives CASSPDRGRADTQYF.

This clone was seen a handful of times. The rearrangement links TRBV7-9 to TRBJ2-1, with 11 bases aligning to TRBD1. Germline V gives CDR1 SEHNR, CDR2 FQNEAQ (reference sequence). The CDR3 consists of 16 residues. The V segment lost 0 bases and the J segment 6 bases; nucleotides outside the gene matches: 4. CDR3 bases: TGTGCCAGCAGCTTAGCCGGGACAGGGGGTGGCAATGAGCAGTTCTTC. This encodes CASSLAGTGGGNEQFF. Combining the CDR3 with reference TRBV7-9 and TRBJ2-1 gives the whole variable domain DTGVSQNPRHKITKRGQNVTFRCDPISEHNRLYWYRQTLGQGPEFLTYFQNEAQLEKSRLLSDRFSAERPKGSFSTLEIQRTEQGDSAMYLCASSLAGTGGGNEQFFGPGTRLTVL.

The chain has TRBV5-1 and TRBJ2-7, with D tentatively TRBD1 or TRBD2 (5 bases each). The CDR3 has 13 residues. Per the germline V gene, CDR1 is SGHRS and CDR2 is YFSETQ. Trimming took 7 bases from V and 6 from J, leaving 17 bases between them. The CDR3: CASGRDGNSEQYF. As DNA, the CDR3 is TGCGCCAGCGGCCGGGACGGTAATTCCGAGCAGTACTTC.